The 8 T cell receptor beta chains in this list originate from one sample, sequenced in a study of shared clonotypes between healthy human individuals. Only in-frame clones appear in the TCRdb table, and some are missing; sequencing was by immunoSEQ multiplex PCR. The sample lists about 1 million clones; 65% to 75% were seen once. The specimen was memory CD4+ T cells sorted from blood. Sample subset: CD45RA-negative fraction. These receptors were collected from a man younger than 30 in good health.

The CDR3 region has the DNA TGTGCCAGCAGCTACGACAGGGGATGGACTGAAGCTTTCTTT. Residues: CASSYDRGWTEAFF. V gene TRBV13 combines with J gene TRBJ1-1; 8 nucleotides line up with TRBD1. CDR3 length equals 14 residues. The V and J ends lost 4 bases and 5 bases, in that order; junction bases with no gene match: 6. The germline CDR1 and CDR2 sequences are PRHDT and FYEKMQ (reference sequence). Full variable domain (remainder filled in from reference TRBV13 and TRBJ1-1): AAGVIQSPRHLIKEKRETATLKCYPIPRHDTVYWYQQGPGQDPQFLISFYEKMQSDKGSIPDRFSAQQFSDYHSELNMSSLELGDSALYFCASSYDRGWTEAFFGQGTRLTVV.

This chain joins TRBV25-1 and TRBJ1-1, with no clear D. V lost 0 bases to trimming and J lost 7 bases, with 9 bases between them. This CDR3 contains 13 residues. In germline, CDR1 is MGHDK, CDR2 SYGVNS. CDR3 residues: CASSEYRGGEAFF. In nucleotides, the CDR3 is TGTGCCAGCAGTGAATATCGGGGAGGTGAAGCTTTCTTT.

This clone was seen more than once but under ten times. This chain links TRBV7-2 with TRBJ2-1; tentatively, D is TRBD1 (6 bases). The V and J ends lost 4 bases and 8 bases respectively, with 9 bases between them. In germline, CDR1 is SGHTA, CDR2 FQGNSA. The CDR3 runs 12 residues. CDR3 protein: CASSSAGDEQFF. In DNA, the CDR3 is TGTGCCAGCAGCTCCGCAGGGGATGAGCAGTTCTTC.

This chain connects TRBV25-1 to TRBJ1-4; D is possibly TRBD1 (5 bases). Germline CDR1 and CDR2: MGHDK and SYGVNS. This CDR3 contains 13 residues. Trimming shortened V by 8 bases and J by 4 bases, and 11 bases separated the two germline ends. Here the CDR3 reads CASGDVDNEKLFF. The DNA of the CDR3 is TGTGCCAGCGGGGACGTCGATAATGAAAAACTGTTTTTT.

This rearrangement joins TRBV4-1 to TRBJ1-2; D is ambiguous. The CDR3 has 11 residues. Trimming stripped 2 bases from V and 13 bases from J, with 11 bases between. CDR1 and CDR2 from the germline V gene are MGHRA and YSYEKL. CDR3 DNA: TGCGCCAGCAGCCAACAAAGGACGGTCACCTTC. Protein product: CASSQQRTVTF.

There are a few counts of this clone. The chain recombines TRBV28 with TRBJ2-7; D uncertain. The CDR3 loop spans 12 amino acids. V was clipped by 5 bases and J by 5 bases, with 10 bases between them. Germline loops: CDR1 MDHEN, CDR2 SYDVKM. CDR3 in amino acids: CASSTLRDEQYF. CDR3 coding DNA: TGTGCCAGCAGTACCTTAAGGGACGAGCAGTACTTC. Supplemented by reference TRBV28 and TRBJ2-7, the full variable domain reads DVKVTQSSRYLVKRTGEKVFLECVQDMDHENMFWYRQDPGLGLRLIYFSYDVKMKEKGDIPEGYSVSREKKERFSLILESASTNQTSMYLCASSTLRDEQYFGPGTRLTVT.

The V call is TRBV5-1, the J call TRBJ2-3, with 11 bases lining up with TRBD1. Germline V gene sequence: CDR1 SGHRS, CDR2 YFSETQ. Losses at the gene ends were 6 bases for V and 4 bases for J; bases not matched to a gene: 10. The CDR3 is 16 amino acids. CDR3 sequence reads: CASKYTGTGGADTQYF. The CDR3 DNA sequence: TGCGCCAGCAAATACACCGGGACAGGGGGGGCAGATACGCAGTATTTT.

V gene TRBV10-3 combines with J gene TRBJ1-1; the D is unclear. Germline values: CDR1 ENHRY, CDR2 SYGVKD. Trimming cost V 0 bases and J 5 bases, with 10 bases left between them. The CDR3 is 14 amino acids. The CDR3 here is CAISESVTFTEAFF. In DNA, the CDR3 is TGTGCCATCAGTGAGTCAGTGACATTTACTGAAGCTTTCTTT.